Below are 3 T cell receptor beta chains sequenced from a single sample in a study of cytomegalovirus exposure and HLA in healthy donors. Primers for the PCR totalled 60 Vbeta and 13 Jbeta. Here immunoSEQ multiplex PCR was the method, and the copy in TCRdb shows in-frame clones only, minus some. The sample records approximately 170,000 clones, roughly 80% being singletons. The sequenced material came from PBMCs. The receptors originated from a female donor in good health and CMV-seronegative.

V is TRBV7-9 and J is TRBJ2-1, with D uncertain. The CDR3 contains 12 residues. Per the germline V gene, CDR1 is SEHNR and CDR2 is FQNEAQ (reference sequence). Deletions cut 5 bases from V and 6 bases from J, with 8 bases between. CDR3: CASSDKPNEQFF. The CDR3 region has the DNA TGTGCCAGCAGCGATAAGCCCAATGAGCAGTTCTTC.

The chain employs TRBV19 and TRBJ2-1; D is ambiguous. The CDR3 has 11 residues. The germline V gene has CDR1 LNHDA and CDR2 SQIVND (reference sequence). Trimming took 1 base from V and 10 from J, leaving 5 bases between them. The CDR3 DNA follows: TGTGCCAGTAGTATAGGGCAGGAGCAGTTCTTC. It codes for CASSIGQEQFF.

The chain recombines TRBV19 with TRBJ2-1; TRBD2 matches at 7 bases. CDR1 LNHDA and CDR2 SQIVND come from the germline V gene (reference sequence). The CDR3 has 15 residues. J was trimmed by 3 bases and V by 5 bases; bases with no gene match: 7. The CDR3 bases are TGTGCCAGTAGTCCTCGAGCGGGGTACTACAATGAGCAGTTCTTC. Its translation: CASSPRAGYYNEQFF. The whole variable domain, remainder taken from reference TRBV19 and TRBJ2-1, is DGGITQSPKYLFRKEGQNVTLSCEQNLNHDAMYWYRQDPGQGLRLIYYSQIVNDFQKGDIAEGYSVSREKKESFPLTVTSAQKNPTAFYLCASSPRAGYYNEQFFGPGTRLTVL.